A selection of T cell receptor beta chains follows, all from one sample in a study of patients and donors after allogeneic stem cell transplantation. TCRdb reprocessed the RT-PCR reads via MiXCR and lists one record per CDR3 protein. The table includes more than 850,000 distinct CDR3 sequences, more than 15% detected once. Sample: blood, either unsorted or a sorted T cell fraction (not recorded which). The receptors shown here come from a human donor who was either an allogeneic HSCT recipient or a stem cell or donor lymphocyte infusion donor (not recorded which). It is not recorded whose cells these are; they may come from a transplant donor. The CDR3 runs from the conserved cysteine through the conserved F or W. Each record gives: V gene, clone size, D gene, J gene, CDR3 DNA, CDR3 protein. The D gene is left open where the match is weak. Where a row states a size, it is once, few, many or the class of an expanded clone; other rows omit it.

>TRBV20-1|.|TRBD2|TRBJ2-1
TGCAGTGCTACTCAGACTAGCCTTGCTTCTGAGCAGTTCTTC
CSATQTSLASEQFF
>TRBV9|few|.|TRBJ2-7
TGTGCCAGCAGCCACCCCTTGGGACGTAAGAGCTCCTACGAGCAGTACTTC
CASSHPLGRKSSYEQYF
>TRBV27|.|.|TRBJ2-5
TGTGCCAGCAGTTTACGGCAGGGGAGCTTCCAAGAGACCCAGTACTTC
CASSLRQGSFQETQYF
>TRBV20-1|.|TRBD1|TRBJ2-1
TGCAGTGCTCCGACAGGGCAGCACAATGAGCAGTTCTTC
CSAPTGQHNEQFF
>TRBV7-2|few|.|TRBJ2-5
TGTGCCAGCAGCTTATGGGGAGTAGGGTTGGAGACCCAGTACTTC
CASSLWGVGLETQYF
>TRBV10-3|few|TRBD2|TRBJ2-1
TGTGCCATCACCCAGACTAGCGGGAGGGGTAATGAGCAGTTCTTC
CAITQTSGRGNEQFF
>TRBV4-1|.|TRBD1|TRBJ2-5
TGCGCCAGCAGCCACGCCAGGGGGACGTCGGAGACCCAGTACTTC
CASSHARGTSETQYF
>TRBV6-5|few|TRBD1|TRBJ1-5
TGTGCCAGCAGTTACTCGGGACAGGGGGGACAGCCCCAGCATTTT
CASSYSGQGGQPQHF
>TRBV7-6|.|.|TRBJ2-3
TGTGCCAGCAGCTTAAGGCGCGGACTACCAGATACGCAGTATTTT
CASSLRRGLPDTQYF
>TRBV29-1|many|.|TRBJ1-1
TGCAGCGTTCGAAACACTGAAGCTTTCTTT
CSVRNTEAFF
>TRBV20-1|few|.|TRBJ2-3
TGCAGTGCTAGGGGTTCCCCGGGGGCAGATACGCAGTATTTT
CSARGSPGADTQYF
>TRBV5-6|.|TRBD1|TRBJ2-3
TGTGCCAGCAGCTGGTTCGACAGGGAAATTGATACGCAGTATTTT
CASSWFDREIDTQYF
>TRBV14|.|.|TRBJ1-1
TGTGCCAGCTCATTCGCTCAGGGACCTTATGAAGCTTTCTTT
CASSFAQGPYEAFF
>TRBV7-6|.|.|TRBJ1-2
TGTGCCAGCAGCCCCCGGCGGCCAGATACTTATGGCTACACCTTC
CASSPRRPDTYGYTF
>TRBV5-1|few|TRBD1|TRBJ2-7
TGCGCCAGCAGATCCTCACTCCCGGGACAGAACTACGAGCAGTACTTC
CASRSSLPGQNYEQYF
>TRBV6-5|.|.|TRBJ2-7
TGTGCCAGCAGTTACTCGAAGGGTCGCTCCTACGAGCAGTACTTC
CASSYSKGRSYEQYF
>TRBV9|.|.|TRBJ1-1
TGTGCCAGCAGCGTAGGTCTTACCCCAACTGTCGCTGAAGCTTTCTTT
CASSVGLTPTVAEAFF
>TRBV6-5|.|.|TRBJ1-2
TGTGCCAGCAGTAGGGAGACTGGGGGCTACACCTTC
CASSRETGGYTF
>TRBV18|few|.|TRBJ1-5
TGTGCCAGCTCACCGGACAGCTTTAATCAGCCCCAGCATTTT
CASSPDSFNQPQHF
>TRBV5-1|few|TRBD2|TRBJ2-3
TGCGCCAGCAGCTTGGAGCCCCAGCGGGGGTCAGATACGCAGTATTTT
CASSLEPQRGSDTQYF
>TRBV9|few|.|TRBJ1-1
TGTGCCAGCAGGCGGGGGGGAGGAGAGAACACTGAAGCTTTCTTT
CASRRGGGENTEAFF
>TRBV12-3/TRBV12-4|.|.|TRBJ2-7
TGTGCCAGCTCCCGTTTACGGAACCTCCAGGAACGCGAGCAGTACTTC
CASSRLRNLQEREQYF
>TRBV6-2/TRBV6-3|few|TRBD2|TRBJ2-1
TGTGCCAGCAGTCAGCGGGGGGGTGCTAATGAGCAGTTCTTC
CASSQRGGANEQFF
>TRBV11-1|once|.|TRBJ2-3
TGTGCCAGCAGCGGCTACTCCGGTCTCACAGATACGCAGTATTTT
CASSGYSGLTDTQYF
>TRBV5-1|few|.|TRBJ2-5
TGCGCCAGCAGCCTCCGGGACACCCAAGAGACCCAGTACTTC
CASSLRDTQETQYF
>TRBV6-1|many|.|TRBJ1-1
TGTGCCAGCAGTAGCGGGACACCGAACACTGAAGCTTTCTTT
CASSSGTPNTEAFF